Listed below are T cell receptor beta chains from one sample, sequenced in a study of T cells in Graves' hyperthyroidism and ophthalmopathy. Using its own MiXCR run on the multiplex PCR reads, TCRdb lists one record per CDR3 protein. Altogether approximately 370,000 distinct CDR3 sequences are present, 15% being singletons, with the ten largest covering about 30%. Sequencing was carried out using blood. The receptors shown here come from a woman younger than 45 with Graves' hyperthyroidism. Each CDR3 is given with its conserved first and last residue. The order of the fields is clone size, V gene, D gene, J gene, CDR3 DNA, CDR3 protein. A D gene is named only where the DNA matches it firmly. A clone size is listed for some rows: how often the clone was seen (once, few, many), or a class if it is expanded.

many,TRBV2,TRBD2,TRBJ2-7,TGTGCCAGCAGTGAAGTGACTAGCGGGAGATGGTACGAGCAGTACTTC,CASSEVTSGRWYEQYF
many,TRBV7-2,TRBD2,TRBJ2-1,TGTGCCAGCAGCCGAAGACTAGCGAACAATGAGCAGTTCTTC,CASSRRLANNEQFF
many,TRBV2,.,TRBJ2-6,TGTGCCAGCAGTGAAGCATGGGCGGGAAGTTACTCTGGGGCCAACGTCCTGACTTTC,CASSEAWAGSYSGANVLTF
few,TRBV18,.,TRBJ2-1,TGTGCCAGCTCACCGGATAGTGAGCAGTTCTTC,CASSPDSEQFF
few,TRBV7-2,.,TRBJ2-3,TGTGCCAGCACCCCGGGCCGAGACGGATTCACAGATACGCAGTATTTT,CASTPGRDGFTDTQYF
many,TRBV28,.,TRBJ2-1,TGTGCCAGCAGTTTCCGGGGGTCAGGAAATGAGCAGTTCTTC,CASSFRGSGNEQFF
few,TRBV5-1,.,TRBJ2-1,TGCGCCAGCAGCTTGGAGCAGGGATCCTACAATGAGCAGTTCTTC,CASSLEQGSYNEQFF
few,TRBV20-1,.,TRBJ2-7,TGCAGTGCTATAAAGGAATCCTACGAGCAGTACTTC,CSAIKESYEQYF
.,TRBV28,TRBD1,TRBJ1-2,TGTGCCGGCAGTCCACAGACAGGGTTAGGCTACACCTTC,CAGSPQTGLGYTF
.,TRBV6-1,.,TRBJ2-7,TGTGCCAGCAGTGACCATTACCGACAGGTCACCTACGAGCAGTACTTC,CASSDHYRQVTYEQYF
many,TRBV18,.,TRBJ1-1,TGTGCCAGCTCACGCACGACAGGACTGTTGAACACTGAAGCTTTCTTT,CASSRTTGLLNTEAFF
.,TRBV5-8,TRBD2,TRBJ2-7,TGTGCCAGCACCCCCGGCGGGCGGGAGGCTGAGCAGTACTTC,CASTPGGREAEQYF
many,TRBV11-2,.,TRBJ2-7,TGTGCCAGCAGCTTAGGCGGGCCGGGGTCGGGGGAGCAGTACTTC,CASSLGGPGSGEQYF
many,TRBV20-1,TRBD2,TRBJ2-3,TGCAGTGCTAGTGAGCGGGAGGGTCGGACAGATACGCAGTATTTT,CSASEREGRTDTQYF
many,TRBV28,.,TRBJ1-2,TGTGCCAGCAGTTTACCCACCGGGACGTTATATGGCTACACCTTC,CASSLPTGTLYGYTF
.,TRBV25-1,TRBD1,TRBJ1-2,TGTGCCAGCAGTGAATCGCAGACAGGGACCTATGGCTACACCTTC,CASSESQTGTYGYTF
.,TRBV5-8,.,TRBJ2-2,TGTGCCAGCAGCTTGGCCGAGCGGAACACCGGGGAGCTGTTTTTT,CASSLAERNTGELFF
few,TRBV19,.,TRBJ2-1,TGTGCCAGCAGCGGCGGGACTGCTGAGCAGTTCTTC,CASSGGTAEQFF
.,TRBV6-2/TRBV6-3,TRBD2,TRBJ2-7,TGTGCCAGCAGTACTCTTAGCGGGAGGAATTTCGACGAGCAGTACTTC,CASSTLSGRNFDEQYF
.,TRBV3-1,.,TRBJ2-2,TGTGCCAGCAGCCAAGGGGGACACCGGATTAACACCGGGGAGCTGTTTTTT,CASSQGGHRINTGELFF
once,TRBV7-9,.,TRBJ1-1,TGTGCCAGCAGCGCTAACCGTGAAGCTTTCTTT,CASSANREAFF
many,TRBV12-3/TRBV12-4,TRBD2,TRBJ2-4,TGTGCCAGCAGCGGAAAGCGGGAGGGCCTAGGCAAAAACATTCAGTACTTC,CASSGKREGLGKNIQYF
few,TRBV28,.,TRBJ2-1,TGTGCCACCGGGGCCGGGACAATCGATGAGCAGTTCTTC,CATGAGTIDEQFF
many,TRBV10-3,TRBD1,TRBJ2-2,TGTGCCATCAGACAAGGACAGGACGGGAACACCGGGGAGCTGTTTTTT,CAIRQGQDGNTGELFF
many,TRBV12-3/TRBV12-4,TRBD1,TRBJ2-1,TGTGCCAGCAGCCCGGACAGGGGCTCCTACAATGAGCAGTTCTTC,CASSPDRGSYNEQFF
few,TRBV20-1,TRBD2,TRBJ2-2,TGCAGTGCGAAACTAGCGGGTGCGAACACCGGGGAGCTGTTTTTT,CSAKLAGANTGELFF
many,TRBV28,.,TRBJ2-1,TGTGCCAGCAGTCTCGACTGGGAGCAGTTCTTC,CASSLDWEQFF
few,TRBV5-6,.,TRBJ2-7,TGTGCCAGCAGCACGGCGACGACTTCCTACGAGCAGTACTTC,CASSTATTSYEQYF
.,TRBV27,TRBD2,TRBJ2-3,TGTGCCAGCACCAGAGAGTCGACTAGCGGGAGGGGGGATACGCAGTATTTT,CASTRESTSGRGDTQYF
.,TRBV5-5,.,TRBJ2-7,TGTGCCAGCAGCCCCCGTCTCGGAGGGTCGTACGAGCAGTACTTC,CASSPRLGGSYEQYF
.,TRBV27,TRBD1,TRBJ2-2,TGTGCCAGCAGTTTAACCGGGACAGGGTCCACCGGGGAGCTGTTTTTT,CASSLTGTGSTGELFF
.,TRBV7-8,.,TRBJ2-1,TGTGCCAGCAGCTTAGCTAGCTTCAGCTCCTACAATGAGCAGTTCTTC,CASSLASFSSYNEQFF
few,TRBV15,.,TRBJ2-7,TGTGCCACCAGCAGAGATCTTGGTTACGAGCAGTACTTC,CATSRDLGYEQYF
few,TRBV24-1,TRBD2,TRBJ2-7,TGTGCCACCAGTGATTGGTCTAGCGGACGCTACGAGCAGTACTTC,CATSDWSSGRYEQYF
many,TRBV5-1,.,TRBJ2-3,TGCGCCAGCAGTCGCAGCGGAAGCAACACAGATACGCAGTATTTT,CASSRSGSNTDTQYF